This note documents a single T cell receptor beta chain sequence. This sample was included in a study of blood T cell repertoires in COVID-19. The repertoire was sequenced with immunoSEQ multiplex PCR; TCRdb's copy has only in-frame clones and lacks some. This repertoire shows about 40,000 clones, 88% found once; its top ten account for roughly 12%. The V and J ends lost 4 bases and 2 bases, in that order; junction bases with no gene match: 12. Germline assignment: CDR1 SGHNT and CDR2 YYREEE (reference sequence). This CDR3 region has 16 residues. The clonotype comes from a man in his fifties or sixties with active COVID-19. The J gene is TRBJ2-7, the V gene TRBV5-4, with 7 positions matching TRBD2. Sample: peripheral blood. The DNA for the CDR3 is TGTGCCAGCAGCCCCCCGGGCCTAGCGGACCCCTACGAGCAGTACTTC. Translated: CASSPPGLADPYEQYF.